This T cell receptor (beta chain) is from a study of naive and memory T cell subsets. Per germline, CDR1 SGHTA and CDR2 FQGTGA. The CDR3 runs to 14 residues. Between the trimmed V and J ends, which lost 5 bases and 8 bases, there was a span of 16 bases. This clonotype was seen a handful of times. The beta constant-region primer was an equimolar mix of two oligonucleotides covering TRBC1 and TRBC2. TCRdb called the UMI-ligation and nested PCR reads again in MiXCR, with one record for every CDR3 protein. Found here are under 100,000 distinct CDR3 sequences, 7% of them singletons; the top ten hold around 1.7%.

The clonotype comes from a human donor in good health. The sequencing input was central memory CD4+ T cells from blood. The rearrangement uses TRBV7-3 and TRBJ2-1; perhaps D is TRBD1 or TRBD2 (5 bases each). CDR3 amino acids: CASSLRDGSDEQFF. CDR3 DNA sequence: TGTGCCAGCAGCCTCCGGGACGGCAGCGATGAGCAGTTCTTC.